The table lists the clone carrying this T cell receptor (beta chain) with many counts. The method was immunoSEQ multiplex PCR; TCRdb's version includes in-frame clones alone and lacks a portion of them. The table records around 53,000 clones, 85% to 90% of them present only once. The sample is drawn from a study of blood T cell repertoires in COVID-19. Study background: There were acute and convalescent COVID-19 samples, and they came from the United States, Italy and Spain.

This sequence was found in a man aged 45-65 years with acute or convalescent COVID-19. Source material: peripheral blood.

This chain's CDR3 is CASSLELAGGIYNEQFF. CDR3 DNA sequence: TGTGCCAGCAGCTTAGAGCTAGCGGGGGGCATATACAATGAGCAGTTCTTC. The chain combines TRBV7-3 with TRBJ2-1; 11 bases are a match to TRBD2. Germline V CDR1 and CDR2: SGHTA, FQGTGA. The CDR3 sequence is 17 residues long. J was trimmed by 4 bases and V by 2 bases; bases with no gene match: 7.